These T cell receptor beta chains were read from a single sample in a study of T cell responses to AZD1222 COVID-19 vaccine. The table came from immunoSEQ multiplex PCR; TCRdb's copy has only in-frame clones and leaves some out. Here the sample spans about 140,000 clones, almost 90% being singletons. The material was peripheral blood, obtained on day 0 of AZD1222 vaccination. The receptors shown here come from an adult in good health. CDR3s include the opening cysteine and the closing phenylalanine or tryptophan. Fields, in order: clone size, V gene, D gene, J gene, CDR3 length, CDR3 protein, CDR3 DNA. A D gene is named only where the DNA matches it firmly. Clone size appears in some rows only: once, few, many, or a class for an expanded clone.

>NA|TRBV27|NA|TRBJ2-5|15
CASSLRTAYQETQYF
TGTGCCAGCAGTCTACGGACGGCTTACCAAGAGACCCAGTACTTC
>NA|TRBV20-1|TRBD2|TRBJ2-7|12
CSASGTSYEQYF
TGCAGTGCTAGTGGGACTAGTTACGAGCAGTACTTC
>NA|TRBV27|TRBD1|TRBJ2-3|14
CASSSGTETDTQYF
TGTGCCAGCAGTTCCGGGACAGAGACAGATACGCAGTATTTT
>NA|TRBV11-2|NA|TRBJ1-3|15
CASSLDGTSWNTIYF
TGTGCCAGCAGCTTAGATGGGACCTCGTGGAACACCATATATTTT
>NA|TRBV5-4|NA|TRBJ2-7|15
CASSLGHSQGYEQYF
TGTGCCAGCAGCTTGGGTCACTCCCAGGGCTACGAGCAGTACTTC
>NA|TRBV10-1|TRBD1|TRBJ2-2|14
CASSPGQGAGELFF
TGCGCCAGCAGTCCCGGACAGGGGGCCGGGGAGCTGTTTTTT
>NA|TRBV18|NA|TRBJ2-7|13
CASSPRALNEQYF
TGTGCCAGCTCACCACGTGCCTTGAACGAGCAGTACTTC
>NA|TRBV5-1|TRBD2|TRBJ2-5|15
CASSSSRTSGETQYF
TGCGCCAGCAGCTCTTCGAGGACTAGCGGAGAGACCCAGTACTTC
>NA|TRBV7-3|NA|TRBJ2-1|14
CASSLTLVRNEQFF
TGTGCCAGCAGCTTAACTTTAGTTCGCAATGAGCAGTTCTTC
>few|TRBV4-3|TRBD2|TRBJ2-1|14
CASSPELASDEQFF
TGCGCCAGCAGCCCCGAACTAGCGAGCGATGAGCAGTTCTTC
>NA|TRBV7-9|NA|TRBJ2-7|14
CASSLGSGVWEQYF
TGTGCCAGCAGCTTAGGGTCAGGTGTCTGGGAGCAGTACTTC
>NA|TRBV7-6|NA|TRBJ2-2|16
CASSLAQGRNTGELFF
TGTGCCAGCAGCTTAGCGCAGGGCCGGAACACCGGGGAGCTGTTTTTT
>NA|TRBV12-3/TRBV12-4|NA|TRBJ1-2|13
CASSFGSDYGYTF
TGTGCCAGCAGTTTTGGGAGTGACTATGGCTACACCTTC
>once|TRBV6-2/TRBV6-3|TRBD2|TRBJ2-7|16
CASSPGLAGGSYEQYF
TGTGCCAGCAGCCCGGGACTAGCGGGAGGCTCCTACGAGCAGTACTTC
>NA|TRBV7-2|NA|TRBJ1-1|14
CASSLANLNTEAFF
TGTGCCAGCAGCTTAGCGAATCTGAACACTGAAGCTTTCTTT
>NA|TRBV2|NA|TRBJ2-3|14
CASSEALDSDTQYF
TGTGCCAGCAGTGAAGCGCTAGATTCAGATACGCAGTATTTT
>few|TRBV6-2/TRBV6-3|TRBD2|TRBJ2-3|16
CASSYGSGRVSDTQYF
TGTGCCAGCAGTTACGGTAGCGGGAGGGTGTCAGATACGCAGTATTTT
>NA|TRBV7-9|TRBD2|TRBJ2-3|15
CASRVLAGFTDTQYF
TGTGCCAGCAGGGTCCTAGCGGGGTTCACAGATACGCAGTATTTT
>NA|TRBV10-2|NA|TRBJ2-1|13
CASSDIGYGEQFF
TGCGCCAGCAGTGATATTGGTTATGGTGAGCAGTTCTTC
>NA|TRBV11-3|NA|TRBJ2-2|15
CASSLGQVNTGELFF
TGTGCCAGCAGCTTAGGACAGGTGAACACCGGGGAGCTGTTTTTT
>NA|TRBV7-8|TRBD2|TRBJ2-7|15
CASSSWLAGNYEQYF
TGTGCCAGCAGTTCATGGCTAGCGGGAAACTACGAGCAGTACTTC
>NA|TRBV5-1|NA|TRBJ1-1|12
CASSLDRNEAFF
TGCGCCAGCAGCTTGGACAGAAATGAAGCTTTCTTT
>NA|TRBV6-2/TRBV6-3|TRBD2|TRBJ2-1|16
CASSPGPSGRPGEQFF
TGTGCCAGCAGTCCGGGACCTAGCGGGCGCCCGGGAGAGCAGTTCTTC
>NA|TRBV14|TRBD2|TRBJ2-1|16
CASSHHVVAGYNEQFF
TGTGCCAGCAGCCATCACGTGGTAGCGGGATACAATGAGCAGTTCTTC